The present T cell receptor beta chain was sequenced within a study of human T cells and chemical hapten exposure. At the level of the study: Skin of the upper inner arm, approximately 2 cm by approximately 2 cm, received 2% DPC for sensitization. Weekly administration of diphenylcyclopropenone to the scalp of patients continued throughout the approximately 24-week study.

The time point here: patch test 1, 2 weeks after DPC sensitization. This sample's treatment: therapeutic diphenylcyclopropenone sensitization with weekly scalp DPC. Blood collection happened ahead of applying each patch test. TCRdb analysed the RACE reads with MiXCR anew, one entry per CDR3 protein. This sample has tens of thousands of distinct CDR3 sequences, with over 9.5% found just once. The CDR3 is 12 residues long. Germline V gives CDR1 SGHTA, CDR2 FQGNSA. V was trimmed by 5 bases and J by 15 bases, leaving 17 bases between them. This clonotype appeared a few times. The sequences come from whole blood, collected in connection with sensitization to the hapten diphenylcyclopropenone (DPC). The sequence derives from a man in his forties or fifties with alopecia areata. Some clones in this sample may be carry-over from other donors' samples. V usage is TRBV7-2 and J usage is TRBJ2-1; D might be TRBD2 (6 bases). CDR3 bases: TGTGCCAGCAGCCGATGGGGCGGGGTCTTGTTCTTC. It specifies CASSRWGGVLFF.